Sequencing of this TCR beta chain was carried out in a study of identical twins. Findings and caveats of the study: Models came in too low on out-of-frame TCR alpha sharing in monozygotic twins.

Concerning this clonotype: The target antigen is unknown.

TCRdb reprocessed the 5' RACE reads with MiXCR, giving one entry per CDR3 protein. Of roughly 570,000 distinct CDR3 sequences in the sample, roughly 9.9% were seen once. This CDR3 is built from 14 residues. CDR1 GTSNPN and CDR2 SVGIG come from the germline V gene (reference sequence). V was clipped by 0 bases and J by 5 bases, with 14 bases between them. A further study also used this sample, focusing on yellow fever vaccine responses in identical twins.

Sequencing used PBMCs. The clonotype was recovered from a woman under 30 in good health. The chain couples TRBV30 to TRBJ2-7; a possible D gene is TRBD1 (5 bases). CDR3 in DNA: TGTGCCTGGAGTGTTTGGCAGGGCCAGGACGAGCAGTACTTC. Its protein is CAWSVWQGQDEQYF.